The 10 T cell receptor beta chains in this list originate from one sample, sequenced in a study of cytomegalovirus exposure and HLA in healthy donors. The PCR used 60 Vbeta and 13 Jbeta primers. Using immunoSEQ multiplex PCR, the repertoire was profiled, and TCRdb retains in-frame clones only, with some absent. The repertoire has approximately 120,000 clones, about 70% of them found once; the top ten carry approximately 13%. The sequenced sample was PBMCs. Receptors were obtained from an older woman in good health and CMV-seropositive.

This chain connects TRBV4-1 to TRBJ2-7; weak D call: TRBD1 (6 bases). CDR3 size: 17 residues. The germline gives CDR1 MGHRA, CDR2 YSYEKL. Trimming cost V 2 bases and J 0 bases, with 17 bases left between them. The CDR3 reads CASSQPTRGSSSYEQYF. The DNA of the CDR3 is TGCGCCAGCAGCCAACCCACCAGGGGTTCAAGCTCCTACGAGCAGTACTTC.

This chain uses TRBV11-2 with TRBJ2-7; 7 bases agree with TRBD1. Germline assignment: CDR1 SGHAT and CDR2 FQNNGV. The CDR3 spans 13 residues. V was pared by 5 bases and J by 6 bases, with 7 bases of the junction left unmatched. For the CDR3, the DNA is TGTGCCAGCAGCGTAACCGAGGGGGCCGAGCAGTACTTC. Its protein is CASSVTEGAEQYF.

CDR3 amino acids: CASSPNRGNTEAFF. CDR3 nucleotides: TGTGCCAGCTCACCAAACAGGGGGAACACTGAAGCTTTCTTT. This chain joins TRBV18 and TRBJ1-1, with 7 bases identical to TRBD1. This CDR3 has 14 amino acids. The germline gives CDR1 KGHSH, CDR2 LQKENI. V was clipped by 2 bases and J by 1 base; unmatched bases: 1.

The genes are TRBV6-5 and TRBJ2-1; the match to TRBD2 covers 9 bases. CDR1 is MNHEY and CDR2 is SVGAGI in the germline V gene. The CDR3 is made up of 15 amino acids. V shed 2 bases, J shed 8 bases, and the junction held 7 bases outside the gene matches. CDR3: CASSYPGGGRDEQFF. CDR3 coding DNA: TGTGCCAGCAGTTACCCAGGAGGCGGGAGGGATGAGCAGTTCTTC.

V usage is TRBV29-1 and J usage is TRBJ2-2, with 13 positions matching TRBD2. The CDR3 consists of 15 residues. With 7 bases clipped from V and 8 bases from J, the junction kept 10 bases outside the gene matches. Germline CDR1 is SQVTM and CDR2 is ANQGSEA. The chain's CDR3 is CSARTSGGPGGELFF. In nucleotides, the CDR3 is TGCAGCGCCAGGACTAGCGGGGGACCTGGGGGGGAGCTGTTTTTT.

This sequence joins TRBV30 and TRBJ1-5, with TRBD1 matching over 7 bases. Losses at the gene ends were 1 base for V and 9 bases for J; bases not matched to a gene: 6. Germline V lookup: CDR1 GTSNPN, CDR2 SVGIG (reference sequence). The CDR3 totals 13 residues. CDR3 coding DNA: TGTGCCTGGAGTGGCAGGGGGTTTGCGCCCCAGCATTTT. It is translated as CAWSGRGFAPQHF.

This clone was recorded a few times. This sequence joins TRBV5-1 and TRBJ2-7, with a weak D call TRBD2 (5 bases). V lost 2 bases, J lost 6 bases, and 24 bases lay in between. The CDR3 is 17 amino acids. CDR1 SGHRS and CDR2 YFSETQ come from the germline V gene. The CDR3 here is CASSLTPGLGRWAEQYF. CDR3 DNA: TGCGCCAGCAGCTTAACCCCGGGGTTGGGGAGATGGGCCGAGCAGTACTTC.

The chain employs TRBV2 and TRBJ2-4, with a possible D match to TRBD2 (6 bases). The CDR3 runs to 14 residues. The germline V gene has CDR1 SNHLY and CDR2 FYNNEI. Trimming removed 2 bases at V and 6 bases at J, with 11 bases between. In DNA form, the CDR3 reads TGTGCCAGCAGTGAAAGGAGGAGGGGAAACATTCAGTACTTC. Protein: CASSERRRGNIQYF.

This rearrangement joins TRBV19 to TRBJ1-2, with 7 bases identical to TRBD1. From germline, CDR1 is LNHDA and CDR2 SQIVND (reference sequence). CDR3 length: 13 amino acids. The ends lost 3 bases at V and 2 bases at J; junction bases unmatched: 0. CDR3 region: CASSMDRNYGYTF. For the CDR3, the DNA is TGTGCCAGTAGTATGGACAGGAACTATGGCTACACCTTC.

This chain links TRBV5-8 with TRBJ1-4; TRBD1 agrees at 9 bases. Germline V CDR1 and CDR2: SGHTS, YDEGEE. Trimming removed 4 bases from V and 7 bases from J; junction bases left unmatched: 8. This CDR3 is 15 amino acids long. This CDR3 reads CASSLGTGSIEKLFF. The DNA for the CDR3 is TGTGCCAGCAGCCTTGGGACAGGGTCGATTGAAAAACTGTTTTTT. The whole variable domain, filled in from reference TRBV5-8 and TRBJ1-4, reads EAGVTQSPTHLIKTRGQQATLRCSPISGHTSVYWYQQALGLGLQFLLWYDEGEERNRGNFPPRFSGRQFPNYSSELNVNALELEDSALYLCASSLGTGSIEKLFFGSGTQLSVL.